This TCR beta chain is drawn from a study of T-cell reconstitution after alpha-beta-depleted transplantation in children. Researchers prepared the TCRbeta library using unique molecular identifiers, the study reports. TCRdb reanalysed the PCR reads using MiXCR and keeps one entry per CDR3 protein. The table has 500,000 or so distinct CDR3 sequences, 30% to 35% seen once; the top ten hold 2% to 2.5%. This clonotype was observed a handful of times. The receptor was derived from a human donor who donated a stem cell graft to a child with aplastic anemia. This material consisted of PBMCs from the stem cell graft donor, taken from the stem cell graft.

CDR3 DNA sequence: TGTGCCAGCAGCGTATATGCCAGCTCTGGGGCCAACGTCCTGACTTTC. This encodes CASSVYASSGANVLTF. The chain recombines TRBV9 with TRBJ2-6; no clear D. The CDR3 sequence is 16 residues long. The germline V gene encodes CDR1 SGDLS and CDR2 YYNGEE. Trimming took 1 base from V and 0 from J, leaving 8 bases between them.